The sequence of this T cell receptor (beta chain) was determined in a study of blood T cell repertoires in COVID-19. Study in general: COVID-19 samples, acute and convalescent, were from the United States, Italy and Spain. T cells, B-cell-depleted T cells, or PBMCs provided the cDNA or gDNA that served as material.

Germline V gene sequence: CDR1 SEHNR, CDR2 FQNEAQ (reference sequence). CDR3 size: 17 residues. V was pared by 5 bases and J by 8 bases, with 14 bases of the junction left unmatched. In the source study's methods: Reference gene primer amplification yielded estimated nucleated cell counts. Only in-frame clones appear in the TCRdb table, and some are missing; sequencing was by immunoSEQ multiplex PCR. The DNA gave D and trimming, while V, J and clone size come from that table. The sample comprises around 250,000 clones, 75% to 90% of which are singletons, and 3.5% to 5% rests with the top ten. The clonotype was recovered from a woman in her thirties or forties who had recovered from COVID-19. Input material: peripheral blood. V gene TRBV7-9 combines with J gene TRBJ2-2, with TRBD2 matching over 10 bases. DNA of the CDR3: TGTGCCAGCAGCCCAGCCCGGGCTAGCGGGAGAACGGGGGAGCTGTTTTTT. Amino acids: CASSPARASGRTGELFF.